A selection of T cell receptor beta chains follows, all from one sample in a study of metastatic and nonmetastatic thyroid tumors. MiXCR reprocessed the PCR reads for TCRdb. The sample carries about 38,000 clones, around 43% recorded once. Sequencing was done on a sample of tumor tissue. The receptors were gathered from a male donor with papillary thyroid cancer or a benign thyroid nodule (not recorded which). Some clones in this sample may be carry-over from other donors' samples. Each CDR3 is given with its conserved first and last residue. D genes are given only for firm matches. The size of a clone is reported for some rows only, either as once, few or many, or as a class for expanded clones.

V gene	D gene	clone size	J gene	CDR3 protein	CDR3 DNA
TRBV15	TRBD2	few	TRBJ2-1	CATSSGLVSYNEQFF	TGTGCCACCAGCTCGGGACTAGTGTCCTACAATGAGCAGTTCTTC
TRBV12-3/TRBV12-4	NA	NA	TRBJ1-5	CASSLQANQPQHF	TGTGCCAGCAGCCTACAGGCAAATCAGCCCCAGCATTTT
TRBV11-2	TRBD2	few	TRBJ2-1	CASSLTPSGGYNEQFF	TGTGCCAGCAGCTTAACCCCTAGCGGAGGGTACAATGAGCAGTTCTTC
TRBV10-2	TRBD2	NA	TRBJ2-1	CASSDRGETSGSREQFF	TGCGCCAGCAGTGATCGGGGGGAGACTAGCGGGAGTCGAGAGCAGTTCTTC
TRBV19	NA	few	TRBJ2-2	CASTLHPTGDLFF	TGTGCCAGTACCCTCCATCCCACCGGGGATCTGTTTTTT
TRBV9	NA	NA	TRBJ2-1	CASSGARYNEQFF	TGTGCCAGCAGTGGAGCGCGCTACAATGAGCAGTTCTTC
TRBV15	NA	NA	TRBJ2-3	CATSRDGLAGNTQYF	TGTGCCACCAGCAGAGATGGCCTAGCTGGGAATACGCAGTATTTT
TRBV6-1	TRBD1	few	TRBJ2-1	CASTSQGVREQFF	TGTGCCAGCACCTCCCAGGGGGTGCGGGAGCAGTTCTTC
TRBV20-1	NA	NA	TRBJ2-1	CSARNRVDYNEQFF	TGCAGTGCTAGAAACAGGGTTGATTACAATGAGCAGTTCTTC
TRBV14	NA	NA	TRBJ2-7	CASSQDLWETSYEQYF	TGTGCCAGCAGCCAAGATTTATGGGAAACCTCCTACGAGCAGTACTTC
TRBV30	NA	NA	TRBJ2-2	CAWSASGPGELFF	TGTGCCTGGAGTGCCTCAGGGCCCGGGGAGCTGTTTTTT
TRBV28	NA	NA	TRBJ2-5	CASSPPAETQYF	TGTGCCAGCAGTCCCCCGGCAGAGACCCAGTACTTC
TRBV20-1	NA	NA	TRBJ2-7	CSALTHLIYEQYF	TGCAGTGCTCTTACTCACTTAATATACGAGCAGTACTTC
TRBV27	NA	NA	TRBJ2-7	CASSLAGNTYEQYF	TGTGCCAGCAGTTTAGCGGGGAACACCTACGAGCAGTACTTC
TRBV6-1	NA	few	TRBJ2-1	CASSEGTHNEQFF	TGTGCCAGCAGTGAAGGGACACACAATGAGCAGTTCTTC
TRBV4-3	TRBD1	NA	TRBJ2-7	CASSQGTGASYEQYF	TGCGCCAGCAGCCAAGGGACAGGGGCCTCCTACGAGCAGTACTTC
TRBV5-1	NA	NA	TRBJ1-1	CASSSPRSNTEAFF	TGCGCCAGCAGTAGCCCCAGGTCGAACACTGAAGCTTTCTTT
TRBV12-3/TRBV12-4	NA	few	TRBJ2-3	CAKPPWGGAEIADTQYF	TGTGCCAAACCTCCCTGGGGGGGGGCCGAAATAGCAGATACGCAGTATTTT
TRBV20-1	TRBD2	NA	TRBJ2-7	CSARRLAGNYEQYF	TGCAGTGCTAGGAGACTAGCGGGGAATTACGAGCAGTACTTC
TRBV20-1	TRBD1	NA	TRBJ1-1	CSARDGTGDTEAFF	TGCAGTGCTAGAGATGGGACAGGGGACACTGAAGCTTTCTTT
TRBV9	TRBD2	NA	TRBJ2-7	CASSVAPGLAGPGEQYF	TGTGCCAGCAGCGTAGCCCCGGGACTAGCGGGGCCCGGGGAGCAGTACTTC
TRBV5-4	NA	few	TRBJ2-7	CASSNTAGVEQYF	TGTGCCAGCAGCAACACGGCTGGCGTCGAGCAGTACTTC
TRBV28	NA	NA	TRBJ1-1	CASNPRTFREAFF	TGTGCCAGCAACCCAAGGACATTTCGTGAAGCTTTCTTT
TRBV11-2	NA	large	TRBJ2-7	CASSLDTAEQYF	TGTGCCAGCAGCCTGGACACCGCCGAGCAGTACTTC
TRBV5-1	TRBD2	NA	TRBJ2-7	CASSRTSGAYEQYF	TGCGCCAGCAGCCGGACTAGCGGGGCCTACGAGCAGTACTTC
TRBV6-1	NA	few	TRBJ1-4	CASSVARGNEKLFF	TGTGCCAGCAGTGTTGCCAGGGGTAATGAAAAACTGTTTTTT
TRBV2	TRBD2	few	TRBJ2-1	CASRRTSGIYNEQFF	TGTGCCAGCAGGAGGACTAGCGGGATTTACAATGAGCAGTTCTTC
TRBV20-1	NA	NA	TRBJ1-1	CSARGYRKWALNTEAFF	TGCAGTGCTAGGGGCTACAGGAAATGGGCTTTGAACACTGAAGCTTTCTTT
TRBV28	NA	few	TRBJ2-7	CASSLEFVVAGDPYEQYF	TGTGCCAGCAGTCTGGAGTTTGTGGTAGCAGGAGATCCCTACGAGCAGTACTTC
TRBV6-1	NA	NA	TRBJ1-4	CASSRTATNEKLFF	TGTGCCAGCAGTCGGACGGCAACTAATGAAAAACTGTTTTTT
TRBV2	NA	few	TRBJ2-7	CAGRDTSDYEQYF	TGTGCCGGACGGGACACGTCCGACTACGAGCAGTACTTC
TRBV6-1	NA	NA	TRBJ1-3	CASSELAVSSGNTIYF	TGTGCCAGCAGTGAATTGGCGGTAAGCTCTGGAAACACCATATATTTT
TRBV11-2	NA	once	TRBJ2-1	CASSLDPESSYNEQFF	TGTGCCAGCAGCTTAGATCCGGAGAGCTCCTACAATGAGCAGTTCTTC
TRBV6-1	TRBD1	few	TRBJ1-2	CASRPTGANYGYTF	TGTGCCAGCAGACCCACAGGGGCCAACTATGGCTACACCTTC
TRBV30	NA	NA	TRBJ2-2	CAWNARVGGELFF	TGTGCCTGGAATGCCAGGGTGGGCGGGGAGCTGTTTTTT
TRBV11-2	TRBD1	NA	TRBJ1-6	CASSPRGDRGGGSPLHF	TGTGCCAGCAGCCCTAGGGGGGACAGAGGAGGTGGTTCACCCCTCCACTTT
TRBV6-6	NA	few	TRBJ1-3	CASSYGQLDSSGNTIYF	TGTGCCAGCAGTTACGGCCAGTTAGATTCTTCTGGAAACACCATATATTTT
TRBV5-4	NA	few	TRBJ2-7	CASSLDPKNYEQYF	TGTGCCAGCAGCTTGGATCCTAAGAACTACGAGCAGTACTTC
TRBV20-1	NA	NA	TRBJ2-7	CSARVSGAYEQYF	TGCAGTGCTAGAGTATCCGGTGCCTACGAGCAGTACTTC
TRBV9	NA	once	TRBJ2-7	CASSDTTGWGEQYF	TGTGCCAGCAGCGACACGACAGGTTGGGGCGAGCAGTACTTC
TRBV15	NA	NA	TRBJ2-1	CATSLRRGDEQFF	TGTGCCACCAGCTTGAGAAGGGGAGATGAGCAGTTCTTC
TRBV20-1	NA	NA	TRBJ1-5	CSASAGGGNQPQHF	TGCAGTGCTAGTGCCGGAGGAGGCAATCAGCCCCAGCATTTT
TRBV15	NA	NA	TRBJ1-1	CATSTERNTEAFF	TGTGCCACCAGCACAGAGCGGAACACTGAAGCTTTCTTT
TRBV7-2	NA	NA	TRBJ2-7	CASSSQGYEQYF	TGTGCCAGCAGCTCCCAGGGGTACGAGCAGTACTTC
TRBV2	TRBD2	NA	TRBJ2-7	CASTGVSGTSAFYEQYF	TGTGCCAGCACGGGTGTATCTGGGACTAGCGCATTCTACGAGCAGTACTTC
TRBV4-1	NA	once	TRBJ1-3	CASSQSHWGLNTIYF	TGCGCCAGCAGCCAGTCGCACTGGGGGTTAAACACCATATATTTT
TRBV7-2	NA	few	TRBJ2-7	CASSRASSEQYF	TGTGCCAGCAGCCGAGCCTCGAGCGAGCAGTACTTC
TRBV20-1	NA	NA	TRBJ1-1	CIAAWGVGTEAFF	TGCATAGCAGCGTGGGGAGTGGGCACTGAAGCTTTCTTT
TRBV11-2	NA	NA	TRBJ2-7	CASSSINHEQYF	TGTGCCAGCAGCTCGATTAATCACGAGCAGTACTTC
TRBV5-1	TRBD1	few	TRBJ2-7	CASSPTSGTGEQYF	TGCGCCAGCAGCCCAACCTCCGGGACAGGGGAGCAGTACTTC